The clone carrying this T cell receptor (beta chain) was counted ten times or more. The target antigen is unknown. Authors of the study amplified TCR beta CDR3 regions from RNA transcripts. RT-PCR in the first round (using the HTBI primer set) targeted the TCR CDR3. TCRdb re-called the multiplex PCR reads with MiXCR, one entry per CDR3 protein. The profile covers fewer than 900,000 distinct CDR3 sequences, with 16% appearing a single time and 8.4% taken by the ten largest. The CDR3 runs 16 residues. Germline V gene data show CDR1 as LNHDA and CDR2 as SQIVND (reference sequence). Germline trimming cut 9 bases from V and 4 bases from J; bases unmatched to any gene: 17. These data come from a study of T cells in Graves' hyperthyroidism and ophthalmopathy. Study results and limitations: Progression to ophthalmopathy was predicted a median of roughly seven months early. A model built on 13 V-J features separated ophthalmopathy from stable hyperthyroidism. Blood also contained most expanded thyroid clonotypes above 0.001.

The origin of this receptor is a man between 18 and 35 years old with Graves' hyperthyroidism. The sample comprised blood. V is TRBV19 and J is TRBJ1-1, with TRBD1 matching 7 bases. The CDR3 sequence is CASCNPSSGQTTEAFF. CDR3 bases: TGTGCCAGCTGCAACCCTTCATCGGGACAGACCACTGAAGCTTTCTTT.